This T cell receptor (beta chain) came from a study of blood T cells in healthy people across ages. Study findings and constraints: PBMCs that were unsorted prevented a conclusive naive versus antigen-experienced comparison.

The use of a sample-barcoded 5' primer and a J-beta primer mix characterized a second PCR of about 6 to 12 cycles. TCRdb re-analysed the 5' RACE reads in MiXCR, keeping a single row per CDR3 protein. The sample has 1.5 million to 2 million distinct CDR3 sequences; around 42% are singletons. Details on this clonotype: Its cognate antigen is unknown. Its ends do not fully match the called genes, so a read error is possible.

CDR3 length equals 14 residues. Germline V lookup: CDR1 LNHNV, CDR2 YYDKDF (reference sequence). The sequencing input was blood. The chain uses TRBV15 and TRBJ1-2, with 9 bases aligning to TRBD1. The TCR was taken from a human donor in good health. CDR3 bases: TGTGCCACCGGCAGGGGACAGGGTAACTATGGCTACACCTTC. Protein sequence: CATGRGQGNYGYTF.